These T cell receptor beta chains were read from a single sample in a study of shared clonotypes between healthy human individuals. This table comes from immunoSEQ multiplex PCR, and its TCRdb copy is limited to in-frame clones, with some not included. Counted here are under 2,500,000 clones, nearly 97% occurring once; the ten biggest clones make up 0.13%. Sequences were obtained from naive CD4+ T cells sorted from blood. The receptors come from a man aged 18 to 29 in good health. Both conserved end residues are part of each CDR3. D genes are given only for firm matches. Size tells how often a clone was seen (once, few, many) or the class of an expanded clone, and some rows leave it out.

CASSLGLPYGYTF	TGCGCCAGCAGCTTGGGTCTCCCGTATGGCTACACCTTC	TRBV5-1	once	-	TRBJ1-2
CSAGTGWEQYF	TGCAGTGCGGGGACAGGGTGGGAGCAGTACTTC	TRBV20-1	few	TRBD1	TRBJ2-7
CASNHRALQPYEQYF	TGTGCCAGCAATCACCGGGCCCTACAACCCTACGAGCAGTACTTC	TRBV6-1	-	-	TRBJ2-7
CASSAVTGGTGANVLTF	TGTGCCAGCAGTGCCGTGACAGGGGGCACGGGGGCCAACGTCCTGACTTTC	TRBV2	-	TRBD1	TRBJ2-6
CASIGRVSANYGYTF	TGTGCCAGTATCGGCAGGGTTTCAGCTAACTATGGCTACACCTTC	TRBV19	-	-	TRBJ1-2
CASRRTGKGETQYF	TGTGCCAGCAGACGAACAGGGAAGGGAGAGACCCAGTACTTC	TRBV6-1	-	-	TRBJ2-5
CASSLVTGSGNTIYF	TGTGCCAGCAGCCTCGTGACAGGGTCTGGAAACACCATATATTTT	TRBV7-9	-	TRBD1	TRBJ1-3
CASSFRQHRDEKLFF	TGTGCCAGCAGCTTTCGACAGCACCGGGACGAAAAACTGTTTTTT	TRBV7-2	-	-	TRBJ1-4
CAWSVHGPWGTEAFF	TGTGCCTGGAGTGTACATGGGCCTTGGGGGACTGAAGCTTTCTTT	TRBV30	-	-	TRBJ1-1
CASSLSEGMAKNIQYF	TGTGCCAGCAGCTTAAGTGAGGGGATGGCCAAAAACATTCAGTACTTC	TRBV7-8	-	-	TRBJ2-4
CASRPTRRGSSGRADEQYF	TGTGCCAGCAGACCCACCCGGAGGGGAAGTAGCGGGAGGGCCGACGAGCAGTACTTC	TRBV27	-	TRBD2	TRBJ2-7
CASSLGAATSGNTIYF	TGCGCCAGCAGCTTGGGTGCGGCTACCTCTGGAAACACCATATATTTT	TRBV5-1	-	-	TRBJ1-3
CASSVSGGSGYTF	TGTGCCAGTAGTGTCTCAGGGGGCTCTGGCTACACCTTC	TRBV19	-	TRBD1	TRBJ1-2
CAISDRVNSNQPQHF	TGTGCCATCAGTGATAGAGTGAATAGCAATCAGCCCCAGCATTTT	TRBV10-3	-	-	TRBJ1-5
CASSQAPTGLMDVTQYF	TGCGCCAGCAGCCAGGCCCCGACAGGGCTCATGGACGTGACCCAGTACTTC	TRBV4-1	-	TRBD1	TRBJ2-5
CASNFATNEKLFF	TGTGCCAGCAATTTCGCAACTAATGAAAAACTGTTTTTT	TRBV27	-	-	TRBJ1-4
CASSSSTDNQRREQYF	TGTGCCAGTAGCTCCTCCACTGACAACCAGAGACGAGAGCAGTACTTC	TRBV19	-	-	TRBJ2-7
CASSKPLGRATDTQYF	TGTGCCAGCAGCAAGCCTCTTGGGAGGGCGACAGATACGCAGTATTTT	TRBV21-1	-	-	TRBJ2-3
CASSGAGADTQYF	TGTGCCAGCAGCGGAGCGGGAGCTGATACGCAGTATTTT	TRBV9	once	TRBD2	TRBJ2-3
CASSQLFPGLAGPQVEQYF	TGCGCCAGCAGCCAGTTATTCCCGGGACTAGCGGGCCCCCAGGTCGAGCAGTACTTC	TRBV4-3	-	TRBD2	TRBJ2-7
CASSYRQGTYEQYF	TGTGCCAGCAGTTACCGGCAGGGTACCTACGAGCAGTACTTC	TRBV6-6	-	-	TRBJ2-7
CASSPLGPVDNSPLHF	TGTGCCAGCAGCCCTCTCGGGCCCGTGGATAATTCACCCCTCCACTTT	TRBV5-6	-	-	TRBJ1-6
CASSYLGEQFF	TGTGCCAGCAGTTACTTGGGTGAGCAGTTCTTC	TRBV6-5	-	-	TRBJ2-1
CASSFWLGDNSPLHF	TGCGCCAGCAGCTTTTGGTTGGGAGATAATTCACCCCTCCACTTT	TRBV5-1	once	-	TRBJ1-6
CASSPTGGETQYF	TGTGCCAGCAGCCCGACAGGGGGTGAGACCCAGTACTTC	TRBV11-3	-	TRBD1	TRBJ2-5
CASSQAIPRDTEAFF	TGCGCCAGCAGCCAAGCGATTCCCAGGGACACTGAAGCTTTCTTT	TRBV4-1	-	-	TRBJ1-1
CASSLVSGGSSYEQYF	TGTGCCAGCAGCTTAGTGAGCGGGGGAAGCTCCTACGAGCAGTACTTC	TRBV7-2	once	TRBD2	TRBJ2-7
CASSFRGNEKLFF	TGTGCCAGCAGCTTCAGGGGGAATGAAAAACTGTTTTTT	TRBV7-2	-	TRBD1	TRBJ1-4
CASSRTVSNQPQHF	TGTGCCAGCAGCCGGACCGTTAGCAATCAGCCCCAGCATTTT	TRBV6-5	-	-	TRBJ1-5
CASSPGIAYEQYF	TGTGCCAGCAGCCCCGGTATAGCCTACGAGCAGTACTTC	TRBV7-2	-	-	TRBJ2-7
CATSREGISYEQYF	TGTGCCACCAGCAGAGAAGGGATCTCCTACGAGCAGTACTTC	TRBV15	-	-	TRBJ2-7
CASSQVGQGRSYEQYF	TGCGCCAGCAGCCAGGTGGGACAGGGGAGGTCCTACGAGCAGTACTTC	TRBV4-1	-	TRBD1	TRBJ2-7
CASSYFTTGELFF	TGTGCCAGCAGTTACTTTACCACCGGGGAGCTGTTTTTT	TRBV6-5	once	-	TRBJ2-2
CASILRGGTEAFF	TGTGCCAGCATCCTCAGGGGGGGCACTGAAGCTTTCTTT	TRBV6-6	-	TRBD1	TRBJ1-1
CASSSQSLGSTEAFF	TGTGCCAGCAGTTCCCAGTCTCTCGGGAGCACTGAAGCTTTCTTT	TRBV27	-	-	TRBJ1-1
CASSQNRVGGRTEAFF	TGTGCCAGCAGCCAAAACAGGGTTGGTGGTCGCACTGAAGCTTTCTTT	TRBV7-9	-	-	TRBJ1-1
CASSAPTYGQPQHF	TGTGCCAGCAGTGCCCCGACGTATGGGCAGCCCCAGCATTTT	TRBV28	-	-	TRBJ1-5
CASSEGTGVFGNTIYF	TGTGCCAGCAGCGAAGGGACAGGGGTCTTTGGAAACACCATATATTTT	TRBV11-2	-	TRBD1	TRBJ1-3
CSVERTGGVQYF	TGCAGCGTTGAACGGACGGGTGGCGTTCAGTACTTC	TRBV29-1	few	-	TRBJ2-4
CASSELKDEQYF	TGTGCCAGCAGTGAACTCAAGGACGAGCAGTACTTC	TRBV6-1	-	-	TRBJ2-7
CASSLGLAAQETQYF	TGTGCCAGCAGCTTAGGTCTAGCGGCCCAAGAGACCCAGTACTTC	TRBV11-2	once	TRBD2	TRBJ2-5
CASNRPGDTQYF	TGTGCCAGTAACCGCCCGGGAGATACGCAGTATTTT	TRBV19	-	-	TRBJ2-3
CASSPLPYTGNTEAFF	TGTGCCAGCAGCCCCCTGCCCTATACGGGGAACACTGAAGCTTTCTTT	TRBV9	-	-	TRBJ1-1
CASSLGSQETQYF	TGTGCCAGCAGCTTAGGGAGCCAAGAGACCCAGTACTTC	TRBV7-2	-	-	TRBJ2-5
CASSWASSSPGEQFF	TGTGCCAGCAGCTGGGCTAGCTCCTCCCCCGGTGAGCAGTTCTTC	TRBV7-3	-	-	TRBJ2-1
CASSPLQGASEQYF	TGTGCCAGCAGCCCCCTACAGGGGGCGAGCGAGCAGTACTTC	TRBV9	once	TRBD1	TRBJ2-7
CASSLGRQVISGANVLTF	TGTGCCAGCAGCTTAGGCCGGCAGGTGATCTCTGGGGCCAACGTCCTGACTTTC	TRBV13	-	-	TRBJ2-6
CASSPDREETQYF	TGCGCCAGCAGCCCGGACAGGGAAGAGACCCAGTACTTC	TRBV4-1	-	TRBD1	TRBJ2-5
CSDSRGMGNEQFF	TGCAGCGATTCCCGGGGAATGGGCAATGAGCAGTTCTTC	TRBV29-1	-	-	TRBJ2-1
CAIRPGTEETQYF	TGTGCCATCAGACCCGGGACGGAAGAGACCCAGTACTTC	TRBV10-3	-	-	TRBJ2-5
CASSPISQGSYGYTF	TGCGCCAGCAGCCCGATATCTCAGGGCTCCTATGGCTACACCTTC	TRBV5-1	-	-	TRBJ1-2
CASSYSVVGGGETQYF	TGTGCCAGCAGTTACTCCGTTGTGGGGGGCGGCGAGACCCAGTACTTC	TRBV6-5	once	-	TRBJ2-5
CASSLRWSGRGRDEQYF	TGTGCCAGCAGTTTAAGGTGGTCGGGCAGGGGGCGGGACGAGCAGTACTTC	TRBV27	once	TRBD1	TRBJ2-7
CASSDRGTRGYTF	TGTGCCAGCAGTGACAGGGGAACGCGAGGCTACACCTTC	TRBV27	-	TRBD1	TRBJ1-2
CAISGGLAGTDTQYF	TGTGCCATCAGTGGGGGTCTAGCGGGAACAGATACGCAGTATTTT	TRBV10-3	-	TRBD2	TRBJ2-3
CASSQDGSTNYGYTF	TGCGCCAGCAGCCAAGACGGGTCAACCAACTATGGCTACACCTTC	TRBV4-3	-	-	TRBJ1-2
CASSIGTSTDTQYF	TGTGCCAGCTCGATCGGGACTAGCACAGATACGCAGTATTTT	TRBV6-6	-	-	TRBJ2-3